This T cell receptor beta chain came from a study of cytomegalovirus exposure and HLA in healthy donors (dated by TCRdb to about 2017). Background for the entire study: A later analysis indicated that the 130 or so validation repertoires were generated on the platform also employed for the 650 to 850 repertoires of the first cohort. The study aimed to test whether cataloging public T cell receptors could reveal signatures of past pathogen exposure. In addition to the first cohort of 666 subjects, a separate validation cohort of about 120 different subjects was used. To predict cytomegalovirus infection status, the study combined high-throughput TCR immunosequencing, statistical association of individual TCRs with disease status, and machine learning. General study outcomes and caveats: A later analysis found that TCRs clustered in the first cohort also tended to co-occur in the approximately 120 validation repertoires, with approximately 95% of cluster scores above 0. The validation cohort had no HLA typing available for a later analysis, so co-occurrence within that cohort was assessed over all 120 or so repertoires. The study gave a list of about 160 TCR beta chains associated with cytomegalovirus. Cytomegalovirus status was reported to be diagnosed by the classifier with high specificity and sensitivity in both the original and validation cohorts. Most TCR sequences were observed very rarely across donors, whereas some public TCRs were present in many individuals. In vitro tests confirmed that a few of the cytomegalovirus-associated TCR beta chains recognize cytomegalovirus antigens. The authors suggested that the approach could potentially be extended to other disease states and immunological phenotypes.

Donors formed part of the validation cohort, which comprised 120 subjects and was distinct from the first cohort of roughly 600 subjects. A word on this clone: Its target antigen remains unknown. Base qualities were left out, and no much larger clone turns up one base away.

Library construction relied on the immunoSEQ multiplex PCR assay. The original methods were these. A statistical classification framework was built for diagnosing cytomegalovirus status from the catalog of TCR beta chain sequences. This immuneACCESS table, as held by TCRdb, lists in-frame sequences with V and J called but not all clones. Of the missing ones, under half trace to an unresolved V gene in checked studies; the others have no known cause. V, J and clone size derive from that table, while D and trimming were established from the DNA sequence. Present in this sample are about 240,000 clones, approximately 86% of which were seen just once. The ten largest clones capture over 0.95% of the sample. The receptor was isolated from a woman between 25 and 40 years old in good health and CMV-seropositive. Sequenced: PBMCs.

The CDR3 in this case is CASSPRWQGGKETQYF. The DNA sequence reads TGTGCCAGCTCACCACGTTGGCAGGGTGGGAAGGAGACCCAGTACTTC. Here the chain combines TRBV18 and TRBJ2-5; the D gene is perhaps TRBD1, on 5 matching bases. Trimming costs V 1 base and J 5 bases, and their ends lie 17 bases apart. The germline V gene gives CDR1 as KGHSH and CDR2 as LQKENI. Including the terminal cysteine and phenylalanine, the CDR3 comprises 16 residues. The retained sequence is limited to the CDR3, 48 bases, with the frame set at the first base.